This T cell receptor (beta chain) was sequenced in a study of T-cell reconstitution after alpha-beta-depleted transplantation in children. This clonotype was observed many times. Its antigen is undetermined. Regarding the study as a whole: There were some patients whose high TCRbeta diversity at day 60 came from surviving recipient T cells and thymic progenitors. At one year after transplant, newly produced T cells mostly accounted for T-cell counts and diversity. By about two months after transplant, alpha-beta T cells reportedly arose from several hundred graft clones that had expanded.

Construction of the TCRbeta library involved unique molecular identifiers. Each CDR3 protein is one row after TCRdb ran MiXCR on the PCR reads. The table has some 200,000 distinct CDR3 sequences, about 7% seen once. From germline, CDR1 is SNHLY and CDR2 FYNNEI. The length of the CDR3 is 13 residues. The junction had 3 bases not matched to a gene; V was cut back by 6 bases and J by 3 bases. This TCR was sampled from a boy aged 2 to 9 with acute lymphoblastic leukemia, due to receive a stem cell transplant. The J gene is TRBJ1-1, the V gene TRBV2; 8 nucleotides match TRBD1. Sequences were derived from PBMCs, sampled before TCRalphabeta/CD19-depleted stem cell transplant. CDR3 loop: CASSSTGDTEAFF. CDR3 nucleotides: TGTGCCAGCAGCTCGACAGGGGACACTGAAGCTTTCTTT.